One sample yielded the 27 T cell receptor beta chains listed below, sequenced in a study of blood T cell repertoires in COVID-19 (dated by TCRdb to about 2020). Libraries were built with the immunoSEQ multiplex PCR assay. TCRdb's version of the immuneACCESS table is confined to in-frame rearrangements and falls short of the full clone set. An unresolved V gene accounts for under half of the shortfall where checked; the remainder is of unknown origin. The sample records a few hundred thousand clones, roughly 80% of which are singletons. The ten largest make up around 5.1% of the sample. Sequenced sample: peripheral blood. These receptors came from a human donor in a cohort sampled during active COVID-19.

The CDR3: CASSYSATAITAQYF. The CDR3 nucleotides are TGTGCCAGCAGTTACTCTGCGACAGCCATTACCGCGCAGTACTTC. The chain couples TRBV6-2 or TRBV6-3 to TRBJ2-7; D might be TRBD1 (5 bases). Germline loops: CDR1 MNHEY, CDR2 SVGEGT. Trimming took 0 bases from V and 9 from J, leaving 18 bases between them. CDR3 length equals 15 residues.

The chain recombines TRBV10-2 with TRBJ2-2, with D unresolved. V lost 4 bases, J lost 5 bases, and 5 bases lay in between. The CDR3 length is 12 residues. Germline V gene lookup returns CDR1 WSHSY and CDR2 SAAADI. CDR3: CASSGTTGELFF. The CDR3 DNA is TGCGCCAGCAGTGGTACTACCGGGGAGCTGTTTTTT.

V and J are TRBV30 and TRBJ2-7; D is undetermined. Germline CDR1 is GTSNPN and CDR2 is SVGIG (reference sequence). There are 12 residues in the CDR3. Trimming pared 0 bases from V and 2 bases from J, leaving 5 bases between. This chain's CDR3 is CAWSVWPYEQYF. The CDR3 nucleotides are TGTGCCTGGAGTGTATGGCCCTACGAGCAGTACTTC. The entire variable domain, with the rest obtained from reference TRBV30 and TRBJ2-7, is as follows: SQTIHQWPATLVQPVGSPLSLECTVEGTSNPNLYWYRQAAGRGLQLLFYSVGIGQISSEVPQNLSASRPQDRQFILSSKKLLLSDSGFYLCAWSVWPYEQYFGPGTRLTVT.

This clone was observed once. This chain connects TRBV5-4 to TRBJ1-3; 7 nucleotides agree with TRBD1. Looked up from germline, CDR1 is SGHNT and CDR2 is YYREEE (reference sequence). The CDR3 extends over 14 amino acids. The ends lost 3 bases at V and 4 bases at J; junction bases unmatched: 4. The CDR3, as DNA: TGTGCCAGCAGCTGGGGACAGTTAGGAAACACCATATATTTT. Translated: CASSWGQLGNTIYF.

The J gene is TRBJ1-1, the V gene TRBV7-2; 7 bases are shared with TRBD1. V lost 7 bases, J lost 0 bases, and 8 bases stayed unmatched. The CDR3 is made up of 15 amino acids. Germline lookup yields CDR1 SGHTA and CDR2 FQGNSA. CDR3 residues: CASNPGQIMNTEAFF. In DNA, the CDR3 is TGTGCCAGCAACCCGGGACAGATCATGAACACTGAAGCTTTCTTT.

The chain recombines TRBV7-2 with TRBJ2-3; 16 nucleotides agree with TRBD2. The CDR3 covers 18 residues. J gave up 5 bases and V 5 bases, and 10 bases lay outside the gene matches. Germline CDR1 and CDR2: SGHTA and FQGNSA. CDR3 protein: CASSKLPGLAGGGDTQYF. The CDR3 region has the DNA TGTGCCAGCAGCAAACTGCCGGGACTAGCGGGAGGGGGAGATACGCAGTATTTT.

The chain links TRBV5-6 to TRBJ1-5; 12 bases agree with TRBD1. The CDR3 sequence is 16 residues long. Unmatched junction bases numbered 9, after V lost 4 bases and J lost 7 bases. Per germline, CDR1 SGHDT and CDR2 YYEEEE. CDR3 amino acids: CASSQGTGGLTQPQHF. The CDR3 DNA reads as TGTGCCAGCAGCCAAGGGACAGGGGGCTTAACACAGCCCCAGCATTTT.

This chain uses TRBV28 with TRBJ2-5; D unresolved. V lost 6 bases and J 3 bases, leaving 14 bases between the germline ends. Germline CDR1 and CDR2: MDHEN and SYDVKM. The length of the CDR3 is 14 residues. CDR3 protein: CASSPARRKETQYF. The DNA of the CDR3 is TGTGCCAGCAGCCCCGCGAGGCGTAAAGAGACCCAGTACTTC. Supplemented by reference TRBV28 and TRBJ2-5, the full variable domain reads DVKVTQSSRYLVKRTGEKVFLECVQDMDHENMFWYRQDPGLGLRLIYFSYDVKMKEKGDIPEGYSVSREKKERFSLILESASTNQTSMYLCASSPARRKETQYFGPGTRLLVL.

The chain carries TRBV28 and TRBJ2-7; a possible D gene is TRBD2 (6 bases). The CDR3 runs to 16 residues. V lost 5 bases to trimming and J lost 1 base, with 18 bases between them. Germline lookup yields CDR1 MDHEN and CDR2 SYDVKM. CDR3: CASSAPGDGGSYEQYF. CDR3 in DNA: TGTGCCAGCAGTGCACCGGGAGACGGGGGATCCTACGAGCAGTACTTC.

The rearrangement joins TRBV5-4 to TRBJ1-2; no reliable D call. The CDR3 loop spans 14 amino acids. V lost 0 bases and J lost 7, with 13 bases in between. Germline V CDR1 and CDR2: SGHNT, YYREEE (reference sequence). DNA of the CDR3: TGTGCCAGCAGCTTGGACGGAGAGTTTGGTGGCTACACCTTC. It is translated as CASSLDGEFGGYTF.

The rearrangement joins TRBV28 to TRBJ2-3; maybe TRBD1 (6 bases). Germline CDR1 is MDHEN and CDR2 is SYDVKM. The CDR3 extends over 15 amino acids. V dropped 6 bases and J dropped 5 bases, with 18 bases sitting between them. CDR3 region: CASSPQGLQGDTQYF. CDR3 coding DNA: TGTGCCAGCAGCCCTCAGGGGTTGCAGGGAGATACGCAGTATTTT.

The chain joins TRBV5-4 to TRBJ2-6; D call uncertain. Germline V CDR1 and CDR2: SGHNT, YYREEE (reference sequence). The CDR3 spans 13 residues. The germline V and J ends were trimmed by 10 bases and 0 bases, with 8 bases remaining between them. The CDR3 DNA follows: TGTGCCTGTTCGAGCTCTGGGGCCAACGTCCTGACTTTC. As protein: CACSSSGANVLTF.

The rearrangement uses TRBV15 and TRBJ1-5, with D possibly TRBD1 on 6 matching bases. CDR3 size: 15 residues. V gave up 0 bases and J gave up 4 bases, with 10 bases separating them. Germline values: CDR1 LNHNV, CDR2 YYDKDF (reference sequence). The CDR3 loop is CATSREGAYNQPQHF. CDR3 coding DNA: TGTGCCACCAGCAGAGAGGGGGCTTATAATCAGCCCCAGCATTTT.

The chain joins TRBV24-1 to TRBJ2-7; 7 nucleotides line up with TRBD1. With 6 bases clipped from V and 3 bases from J, the junction kept 7 bases outside the gene matches. Germline lookup yields CDR1 KGHDR and CDR2 SFDVKD. The CDR3 is 14 residues long. The CDR3 protein is CATSTRDRNYEQYF. For the CDR3, the DNA is TGTGCCACCAGTACCCGGGACAGAAACTACGAGCAGTACTTC.

The chain couples TRBV5-1 to TRBJ2-1, with 15 bases fitting TRBD2. Trimming took 4 bases from V and 7 from J; bases not matched to a gene: 18. CDR1 and CDR2 from the germline V gene are SGHRS and YFSETQ. The CDR3 is made up of 20 amino acids. The CDR3 sequence is CASSTEGSGTSGRPRNEQFF. CDR3 coding DNA: TGCGCCAGCAGCACGGAGGGTTCGGGGACTAGCGGGAGGCCAAGGAATGAGCAGTTCTTC.

The genes are TRBV6-2 or TRBV6-3 and TRBJ2-2; TRBD1 aligns across 9 bases. The CDR3 totals 16 residues. V was clipped by 2 bases and J by 6 bases; unmatched bases: 7. Germline assignment: CDR1 MNHEY and CDR2 SVGEGT. The CDR3 DNA sequence: TGTGCCAGCAGTTACGGACAGGGGAACCTGGCCGGGGAGCTGTTTTTT. It translates to CASSYGQGNLAGELFF.

V is TRBV5-8 and J is TRBJ2-1; the match to TRBD1 covers 7 bases. CDR3 size: 15 residues. The germline gives CDR1 SGHTS, CDR2 YDEGEE. V was clipped by 0 bases and J by 0 bases; unmatched bases: 0. The CDR3 protein is CASSLDRGSYNEQFF. The CDR3 region has the DNA TGTGCCAGCAGCTTGGACAGGGGCTCCTACAATGAGCAGTTCTTC.

V and J are TRBV7-2 and TRBJ2-7, with 8 bases matching TRBD2. Germline trimming cut 0 bases from V and 5 bases from J; bases unmatched to any gene: 3. This CDR3 contains 14 residues. The germline CDR1 and CDR2 sequences are SGHTA and FQGNSA. CDR3 coding DNA: TGTGCCAGCAGCTTAGCGAGCGGGAGCCACGAGCAGTACTTC. Translation gives CASSLASGSHEQYF.

The CDR3 coding sequence is TGTGCCAGCAGTTACTCGGAGGGTTTTTACGAGCAGTACTTC. It codes for CASSYSEGFYEQYF. This rearrangement joins TRBV6-6 to TRBJ2-7, with D tentatively TRBD2 (6 bases). The V end lost 0 bases, the J end lost 4 bases, and 10 bases lay between the germline ends. CDR1 and CDR2 (germline): MNHNY, SVGAGI (reference sequence). The CDR3 is made up of 14 amino acids.

This chain links TRBV5-4 with TRBJ2-7, with 7 bases lining up with TRBD1. Looked up from germline, CDR1 is SGHNT and CDR2 is YYREEE (reference sequence). The trim removed 4 bases at V and 6 bases at J, leaving 16 bases unmatched. CDR3 length equals 16 residues. The CDR3 loop reads CASSPGPDRVNGEQYF. As DNA, the CDR3 is TGTGCCAGCAGCCCGGGCCCTGACAGGGTAAACGGCGAGCAGTACTTC.

The rearrangement uses TRBV6-5 and TRBJ2-7; a possible D gene is TRBD2 (6 bases). This CDR3 contains 16 residues. V dropped 3 bases and J dropped 0 bases, with 15 bases sitting between them. Germline CDR1 is MNHEY and CDR2 is SVGAGI. Written as DNA, the CDR3 is TGTGCCAGCAGTTATTTAGCGGACCCGAGCTCCTACGAGCAGTACTTC. Translating it yields CASSYLADPSSYEQYF.

This chain uses TRBV28 with TRBJ2-7; D not certain. The CDR3 has 14 amino acids. V dropped 4 bases and J dropped 2 bases, with 12 bases sitting between them. From germline, CDR1 is MDHEN and CDR2 SYDVKM. The CDR3 is CASSSGFSTYEQYF. The CDR3 DNA follows: TGTGCCAGCAGTTCCGGGTTCAGCACCTACGAGCAGTACTTC.

The V call is TRBV9, the J call TRBJ2-5; 8 bases are shared with TRBD2. Trimming cost V 3 bases and J 5 bases; bases outside gene matches: 6. The CDR3 loop spans 14 amino acids. Germline lookup yields CDR1 SGDLS and CDR2 YYNGEE. CDR3 sequence (DNA): TGTGCCAGCAGCGCGAGCGGGAGCGGGGAGACCCAGTACTTC. This encodes CASSASGSGETQYF.

This chain uses TRBV7-9 with TRBJ1-5; D gene ambiguous. This CDR3 spans 14 amino acids. The germline CDR1 and CDR2 sequences are SEHNR and FQNEAQ (reference sequence). The V and J ends lost 5 bases and 1 base respectively, with 9 bases between them. In nucleotides, the CDR3 is TGTGCCAGCAGCCCCGAACAAAGCAATCAGCCCCAGCATTTT. Protein sequence: CASSPEQSNQPQHF.

This chain connects TRBV24-1 to TRBJ2-2; 9 bases line up with TRBD1. CDR1 and CDR2 from the germline V gene are KGHDR and SFDVKD. V lost 3 bases to trimming and J lost 5 bases; unmatched junction nucleotides: 12. This CDR3 comprises 18 residues. Written as DNA, the CDR3 is TGTGCCACCAGTGATAAAACCGGGACAGGGTTTAGGACCGGGGAGCTGTTTTTT. As protein: CATSDKTGTGFRTGELFF.

This rearrangement joins TRBV19 to TRBJ1-2, with 8 bases that match TRBD1. Looked up from germline, CDR1 is LNHDA and CDR2 is SQIVND (reference sequence). Trimming at V came to 1 base and at J to 4 bases, leaving 5 bases not matched to a gene. The CDR3 is made up of 15 amino acids. CDR3 residues: CASSIGRGRRYGYTF. DNA of the CDR3: TGTGCCAGTAGTATAGGCAGGGGGCGACGCTATGGCTACACCTTC.

V is TRBV15 and J is TRBJ1-1; no definite D call. V was shortened by 0 bases and J by 1 base, with 9 bases between the two germline ends. CDR1 and CDR2 (germline): LNHNV, YYDKDF (reference sequence). The CDR3 runs 15 residues. CDR3 region: CATSRDKEANTEAFF. Here the CDR3 DNA reads TGTGCCACCAGCAGAGATAAGGAGGCGAACACTGAAGCTTTCTTT.